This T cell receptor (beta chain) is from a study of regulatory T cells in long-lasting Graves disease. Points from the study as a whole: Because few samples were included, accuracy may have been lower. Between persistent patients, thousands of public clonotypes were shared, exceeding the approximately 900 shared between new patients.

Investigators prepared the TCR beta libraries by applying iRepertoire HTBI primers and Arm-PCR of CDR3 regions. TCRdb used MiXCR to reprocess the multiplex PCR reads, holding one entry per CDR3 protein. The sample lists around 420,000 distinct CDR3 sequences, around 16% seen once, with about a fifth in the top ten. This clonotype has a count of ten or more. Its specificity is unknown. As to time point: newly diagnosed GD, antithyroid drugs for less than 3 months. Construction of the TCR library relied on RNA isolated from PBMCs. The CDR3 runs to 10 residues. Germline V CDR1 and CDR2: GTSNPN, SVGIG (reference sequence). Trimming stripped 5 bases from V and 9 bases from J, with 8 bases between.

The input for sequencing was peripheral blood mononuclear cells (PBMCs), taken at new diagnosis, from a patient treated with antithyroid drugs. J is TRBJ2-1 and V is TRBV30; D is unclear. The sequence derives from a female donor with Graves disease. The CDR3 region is CAWSMGEQFF. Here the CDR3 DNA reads TGTGCCTGGTCGATGGGTGAGCAGTTCTTC.